These T cell receptor beta chains were read from a single sample in a study of blood T cell repertoires in COVID-19. The repertoire was sequenced with immunoSEQ multiplex PCR; TCRdb's copy has only in-frame clones and lacks some. The repertoire holds 200,000 to 250,000 clones, with 75% to 90% as singletons. The sequencing input was PBMCs or T cells enriched from blood (not recorded which). These receptors all stem from a woman aged 18 to 35 in a cohort exposed to, infected with or recovered from COVID-19 (not recorded which). CDR3s include the opening cysteine and the closing phenylalanine or tryptophan. The D gene is left open where the match is weak. Expanded clones get a size class; other rows say once, few or many, or leave the size out.

TRBJ2-7	NA	TRBD1	TRBV24-1	CATSDARGQGWPYEQYF	TGTGCCACCAGTGACGCCCGTGGACAGGGGTGGCCCTACGAGCAGTACTTC
TRBJ1-6	NA	NA	TRBV9	CASSRNTGSSSYNSPLHF	TGTGCCAGCAGTCGTAACACAGGGTCTAGCTCCTATAATTCACCCCTCCACTTT
TRBJ2-5	NA	NA	TRBV7-9	CASRITGGGQETQYF	TGTGCCAGCAGGATTACAGGTGGGGGGCAAGAGACCCAGTACTTC
TRBJ1-3	NA	NA	TRBV4-2	CASSQVWSSGNTIYF	TGTGCCAGCAGCCAAGTATGGAGCTCTGGAAACACCATATATTTT
TRBJ1-3	few	NA	TRBV5-1	CASSYSTGGNTIYF	TGCGCCAGCAGCTACTCGACAGGAGGAAACACCATATATTTT
TRBJ1-2	NA	NA	TRBV5-4	CASSFVRDTYGYTF	TGTGCCAGCAGCTTCGTTCGGGACACCTATGGCTACACCTTC
TRBJ1-2	NA	NA	TRBV11-2	CASSSRRSPPDSNGYTF	TGTGCCAGCAGCTCCCGACGGTCACCTCCGGACAGTAATGGCTACACCTTC
TRBJ2-5	NA	NA	TRBV13	CASSPPGRGQETQYF	TGTGCCAGCAGCCCTCCCGGCAGGGGCCAAGAGACCCAGTACTTC
TRBJ1-1	NA	NA	TRBV28	CASSLLHMNTEAFF	TGTGCCAGCAGTTTGTTACATATGAACACTGAAGCTTTCTTT
TRBJ1-3	NA	NA	TRBV6-6	CASSTVSLGAGNTIYF	TGTGCCAGCAGCACAGTTTCCTTGGGTGCTGGAAACACCATATATTTT
TRBJ1-5	NA	NA	TRBV9	CASSVSGGNQPQHF	TGTGCCAGCAGCGTATCCGGGGGCAATCAGCCCCAGCATTTT
TRBJ2-1	NA	TRBD1	TRBV24-1	CATSDPGQGGNNEQFF	TGTGCCACCAGTGATCCCGGACAGGGCGGGAACAATGAGCAGTTCTTC
TRBJ2-2	NA	NA	TRBV2	CASSARTAYTGELFF	TGTGCCAGCAGTGCCCGGACAGCTTACACCGGGGAGCTGTTTTTT
TRBJ1-1	NA	TRBD1	TRBV18	CASSREDRDTEAFF	TGTGCCAGCTCGAGAGAAGACAGGGACACTGAAGCTTTCTTT
TRBJ1-1	NA	NA	TRBV9	CASSGGSTQAFF	TGTGCCAGCAGCGGAGGATCCACCCAAGCTTTCTTT
TRBJ2-7	NA	TRBD1	TRBV3-1/TRBV3-2	CASSLPPGQGGEQYF	TGTGCCAGCAGCTTACCACCGGGACAGGGGGGCGAGCAGTACTTC
TRBJ2-2	NA	NA	TRBV29-1	CSVRTVTNTGELFF	TGCAGCGTCAGGACAGTCACGAACACCGGGGAGCTGTTTTTT
TRBJ1-1	NA	NA	TRBV5-1	CASRDLGANTEAFF	TGCGCCAGCAGGGACTTGGGGGCGAACACTGAAGCTTTCTTT
TRBJ1-4	NA	TRBD1	TRBV18	CASSPPDRGDEKLFF	TGTGCCAGCTCACCTCCCGACAGGGGGGATGAAAAACTGTTTTTT
TRBJ2-5	NA	NA	TRBV9	CASSVQGSETQYF	TGTGCCAGCAGCGTACAGGGGTCGGAGACCCAGTACTTC
TRBJ2-1	NA	NA	TRBV7-9	CATPPQGPNEQFF	TGTGCCACCCCGCCACAGGGTCCCAATGAGCAGTTCTTC
TRBJ1-2	NA	NA	TRBV28	CASSFTDRSRGYTF	TGTGCCAGCAGTTTTACTGATCGATCCCGAGGCTACACCTTC
TRBJ2-1	NA	TRBD2	TRBV5-1	CASSLTSGNGEQFF	TGCGCCAGCAGCTTGACTAGCGGGAACGGTGAGCAGTTCTTC
TRBJ1-1	NA	NA	TRBV6-1	CASSEQGGGWGLEAFF	TGTGCCAGCAGTGAGCAGGGCGGTGGGTGGGGGCTGGAAGCTTTCTTT
TRBJ1-6	NA	NA	TRBV5-5	CASSLGSSYNSPLHF	TGTGCCAGCAGCTTGGGGAGCTCCTATAATTCACCCCTCCACTTT
TRBJ2-1	few	NA	TRBV7-8	CASSLAMARVYNEQFF	TGTGCCAGCAGCCTTGCCATGGCTAGAGTCTACAATGAGCAGTTCTTC
TRBJ2-7	NA	TRBD1	TRBV6-5	CASSYSPRTGAKYF	TGTGCCAGCAGTTACTCACCCAGGACAGGGGCGAAGTACTTC
TRBJ1-1	NA	NA	TRBV10-2	CASSEAGRNTEAFF	TGCGCCAGCAGTGAGGCAGGGCGGAACACTGAAGCTTTCTTT
TRBJ1-1	once	TRBD1	TRBV5-1	CASSFGQVGEAFF	TGCGCCAGCAGCTTTGGACAGGTTGGAGAAGCTTTCTTT
TRBJ2-5	NA	NA	TRBV29-1	CSVPGTPRGSQYF	TGCAGCGTTCCCGGGACCCCGAGGGGGTCCCAGTACTTC
TRBJ2-3	NA	NA	TRBV27	CASSSRTLSTDTQYF	TGTGCCAGCAGCTCCCGGACTCTTAGCACAGATACGCAGTATTTT
TRBJ1-5	NA	TRBD1	TRBV24-1	CATSDTRAGGRNQPQHF	TGTGCCACCAGTGATACCCGCGCAGGGGGGAGGAATCAGCCCCAGCATTTT
TRBJ1-2	NA	NA	TRBV19	CASSIVSGDGYTF	TGTGCCAGTAGTATAGTCTCGGGGGACGGCTACACCTTC
TRBJ1-2	NA	NA	TRBV2	CASSPLGWRGGYTF	TGTGCCAGCAGTCCCTTAGGATGGCGGGGTGGCTACACCTTC
TRBJ2-2	NA	NA	TRBV18	CASSPGGSTGELFF	TGTGCCAGCTCACCAGGGGGCAGTACCGGGGAGCTGTTTTTT
TRBJ1-4	once	NA	TRBV5-8	CASSLRERANEKLFF	TGTGCCAGCAGCTTGCGGGAGCGGGCTAATGAAAAACTGTTTTTT
TRBJ1-1	NA	NA	TRBV19	CASSIEGGGANTEAFF	TGTGCCAGTAGTATAGAGGGGGGTGGAGCGAACACTGAAGCTTTCTTT
TRBJ2-7	NA	TRBD1	TRBV5-6	CASSFPPGQGINEQYF	TGTGCCAGCAGCTTCCCCCCGGGACAGGGTATCAACGAGCAGTACTTC
TRBJ2-1	NA	TRBD1	TRBV5-1	CASSTGQGVVNEQFF	TGCGCCAGCAGCACCGGACAGGGGGTAGTCAATGAGCAGTTCTTC
TRBJ1-3	NA	NA	TRBV5-6	CASSKSGWTSGNTIYF	TGTGCCAGCAGCAAATCGGGGTGGACCTCTGGAAACACCATATATTTT
TRBJ2-3	NA	NA	TRBV11-2	CASSLGNIRTDTQYF	TGTGCCAGCAGCCTCGGGAACATCCGCACAGATACGCAGTATTTT
TRBJ2-7	few	NA	TRBV6-2/TRBV6-3	CASSYSDLGRRPYEQYF	TGTGCCAGCAGTTACTCGGACTTAGGCAGGAGACCCTACGAGCAGTACTTC
TRBJ1-4	NA	TRBD1	TRBV28	CASSKRTGGRIRTTNEKLFF	TGTGCCAGCAGTAAACGGACAGGGGGGCGGATAAGAACAACTAATGAAAAACTGTTTTTT
TRBJ1-2	NA	TRBD1	TRBV7-9	CASSSPGTGDYGYTF	TGTGCCAGCAGCTCCCCCGGGACAGGGGACTATGGCTACACCTTC
TRBJ2-3	NA	NA	TRBV10-3	CAISEPGHQADTQYF	TGTGCCATCAGTGAGCCAGGGCACCAAGCAGATACGCAGTATTTT
TRBJ1-2	NA	TRBD1	TRBV18	CASSPPPGQSYGYTF	TGTGCCAGCTCACCACCGCCGGGACAGTCCTATGGCTACACCTTC